This T cell receptor (beta chain) was documented in a study of cytomegalovirus exposure and HLA in healthy donors. At the level of the study: Among a few hundred genotyped donors, about 85% fell in the Caucasian-associated ancestry cluster.

Study results and limitations: It was reportedly the case that the classifier diagnosed cytomegalovirus status with high specificity and sensitivity.

Germline CDR1 reads SGDLS; CDR2 reads YYNGEE. The V end was cut by 3 bases, the J end by 5 bases, with 20 bases between. The length of the CDR3 is 16 residues. Only a few counts were recorded for this clone. What it binds is not known. Nominally healthy donors provided the samples, though records likely missed some immune exposures. PCR primers comprised 60 Vbeta and 13 Jbeta primers. In the original workflow: About 88 million unique TCR beta chains, approximately 11 million of them shared, were counted by a later analysis. Sequencing was performed with immunoSEQ multiplex PCR; in TCRdb, only in-frame clones are kept and a portion is missing. V and J calls and clone size come straight from that table; D and trimming were deduced from the DNA. The sample includes 210,000 or so clones, over 70% of them seen just once.

Sequenced material: PBMCs. The TCR sequence derives from a woman aged 55-70 years in good health and CMV-seropositive. The rearrangement links TRBV9 to TRBJ2-5; possible D gene TRBD2, 6 bases. The DNA of the CDR3 is TGTGCCAGCAGCGGAGAAGGACCCCGGAGGGAGGAGACCCAGTACTTC. Translated: CASSGEGPRREETQYF.